The clone carrying this TCR beta chain was recorded many times. What it binds is not known. These data are taken from a study of neurological immune-mediated disorders. Study results and caveats: The greatest TCR clonal expansion occurred in HTLV-1-associated myelopathy and the least in multiple sclerosis, which fell below healthy controls.

CDR1 is SGHTA and CDR2 is FQGNSA in the germline V gene. The ends were cut back, 6 bases at V and 5 bases at J, with 11 bases in the middle. The CDR3 has 12 amino acids. Unsorted libraries were generated from 2 million PBMCs. These cells had been stored in RNAlater at -80 C. Sequencing runs each generated in excess of 180 million TCR-beta sequences derived from 15-18 subjects. MiXCR, run by TCRdb on the 5' RACE reads, gives a single entry per CDR3 protein. The table records more than 50,000 distinct CDR3 sequences, about 4.2% of them present only once. The sample consisted of PBMCs. The chain employs TRBV7-2 and TRBJ2-7; D is possibly TRBD2 (5 bases). The receptor's source is a man aged 25-45 years with multiple sclerosis. This CDR3 reads CASSRSVDEQYF. CDR3 bases: TGTGCCAGCAGTCGTAGCGTGGACGAGCAGTACTTC.